This TCR beta chain stems from a study of blood T cell repertoires in COVID-19. Turning to the study itself: T cells, B-cell-depleted T cells, or PBMCs supplied cDNA or gDNA.

Germline trimming cut 1 base from V and 1 base from J; bases unmatched to any gene: 4. The CDR3 sequence is 17 residues long. Looked up from germline, CDR1 is ENHRY and CDR2 is SYGVKD. The table lists this clone with a few counts. As originally analysed: Amplified reference gene primers provided the basis for estimating nucleated cell counts. Method: immunoSEQ multiplex PCR; TCRdb's copy keeps in-frame clones and lacks some. The V and J calls and clone size are taken from that table; D and trimming were inferred from the DNA. The sample contains around 150,000 clones, around 80% of which appear only once.

The sequence was obtained from a man aged 60 to 75 with acute or convalescent COVID-19. Material: peripheral blood. The chain is built from TRBV10-3 and TRBJ2-2; 9 nucleotides line up with TRBD2. The CDR3 DNA reads as TGTGCCATCAGTGAGTGGCAGCGGGGGGTGAACACCGGGGAGCTGTTTTTT. As protein: CAISEWQRGVNTGELFF.